This TCR beta chain was sequenced for a study of T cell responses to AZD1222 COVID-19 vaccine. As regards this clone: Its antigen is not known.

Profiling relied on immunoSEQ multiplex PCR, and the TCRdb table lists in-frame clones only, not all of them. The table includes approximately 150,000 clones, roughly 89% detected once. The CDR3 sequence is 14 residues long. The V gene's germline CDR1 is SEHNR and CDR2 FQNEAQ (reference sequence). Between the trimmed V and J ends, which lost 7 bases and 9 bases, there was a span of 21 bases. Notes on the study in general: CD4 TCRs linked to vaccination spanned spike, dominating at 160-218 and 743-854.

The origin of this receptor is an adult in good health. This material consisted of peripheral blood, taken on day 0 of AZD1222 vaccination. The V and J genes are TRBV7-9 and TRBJ1-1, with D possibly TRBD1 on 5 matching bases. The DNA for the CDR3 is TGTGCCAGCATCTACCATGGGACTGCCACGAAAGCTTTCTTT. The encoded protein is CASIYHGTATKAFF.